A single TCR beta chain is shown here with its context. These data belong to a study of blood T cell repertoires in COVID-19. Germline trimming cut 5 bases from V and 2 bases from J; bases unmatched to any gene: 22. Germline assignment: CDR1 SGHVS and CDR2 FNYEAQ. There are 20 residues in the CDR3. Cohort 3 recovery required two negative PCRs, clearance, or symptom resolution. The protocol was immunoSEQ multiplex PCR, while the TCRdb copy is restricted to in-frame clones and leaves out a portion. The sample consists of about 440,000 clones, 90% of them appearing once. This chain connects TRBV7-6 to TRBJ2-5; TRBD1 aligns across 8 bases. This clonotype was sampled from a man between 18 and 29 years old who had recovered from COVID-19. The sequenced sample consisted of PBMCs or T cells enriched from blood (not recorded which). CDR3 sequence reads: CASSRSIGGQAGRLQETQYF. The CDR3 DNA reads as TGTGCCAGCAGCAGATCAATCGGGGGACAGGCGGGGCGGTTACAAGAGACCCAGTACTTC. Together with reference TRBV7-6 and TRBJ2-5, the CDR3 gives the full variable domain: GAGVSQSPRYKVTKRGQDVALRCDPISGHVSLYWYRQALGQGPEFLTYFNYEAQQDKSGLPNDRFSAERPEGSISTLTIQRTEQRDSAMYRCASSRSIGGQAGRLQETQYFGPGTRLLVL.